This TCR beta chain is from a study of identical twins. The study's findings and limits: Those out-of-frame alpha sequences shared by twins showed an excess of low generation probability.

The V gene end was trimmed by 8 bases and the J gene end by 2 bases; junction bases not matched to a gene: 32. Per germline, CDR1 LGHNA and CDR2 YNFKEQ. The CDR3 consists of 22 residues. Comments on this clonotype: Antigen: not known.

Template switching (which added a universal primer site) was used, and cDNA carried unique molecular identifiers. TCRdb ran MiXCR on the 5' RACE reads and lists one entry per CDR3 protein. The sample contains hundreds of thousands of distinct CDR3 sequences, about 22% of which appear only once. The data were also submitted as part of a second study, on yellow fever vaccine responses in identical twins.

This sequence joins TRBV4-2 and TRBJ2-5; 7 bases line up with TRBD2. Sequencing was done on a sample of CD4+ T cells sorted from blood. The clonotype originates from a woman aged 18 to 35 in good health. The CDR3 bases are TGTGCCAGCGGCCCTGGCCTCCTCTCCTGGGGACTACATTGTTTCGGGCAAGAGACCCAGTACTTC. It is translated as CASGPGLLSWGLHCFGQETQYF.